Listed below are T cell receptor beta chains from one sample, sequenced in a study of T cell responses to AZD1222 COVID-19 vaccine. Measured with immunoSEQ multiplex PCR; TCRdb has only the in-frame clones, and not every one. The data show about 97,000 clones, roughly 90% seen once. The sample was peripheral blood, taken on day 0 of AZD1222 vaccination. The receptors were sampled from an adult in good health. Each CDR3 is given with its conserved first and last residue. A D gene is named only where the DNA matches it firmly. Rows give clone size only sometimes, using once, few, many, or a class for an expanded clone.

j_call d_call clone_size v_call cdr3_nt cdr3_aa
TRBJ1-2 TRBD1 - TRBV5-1 TGCGCCAGCAGCCGTGGGACAGGGGAAGGCTACACCTTC CASSRGTGEGYTF
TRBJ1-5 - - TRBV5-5 TGTGCCAGCAGCGAAACTCCAGTGGGCAATCAGCCCCAGCATTTT CASSETPVGNQPQHF
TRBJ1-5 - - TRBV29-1 TGCAGCGTTGAGGTACAGGGAGGTCAGCCCCAGCATTTT CSVEVQGGQPQHF
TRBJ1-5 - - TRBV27 TGTGCCAGCAGGGCAGGGGTTTTGGGGAGCAATCAGCCCCAGCATTTT CASRAGVLGSNQPQHF
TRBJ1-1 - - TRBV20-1 TGCAGTGCTAGTGGGCGGTGGACTGAAGCTTTCTTT CSASGRWTEAFF
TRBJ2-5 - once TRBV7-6 TGTGCCAGCAGCTTAGAGCTAGGAGCGCAAGAGACCCAGTACTTC CASSLELGAQETQYF
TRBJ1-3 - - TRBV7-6 TGTGCCAGCAGCTATGCCGGAAACACCATATATTTT CASSYAGNTIYF
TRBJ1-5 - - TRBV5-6 TGTGCCAGCAGCTTGAGGTGGGACTTGTCGCCCCAGCATTTT CASSLRWDLSPQHF
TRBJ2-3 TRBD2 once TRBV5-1 TGCGCCAGCAGCCTGGGACTAGCGACCCAACGGGGCGCTACGCAGTATTTT CASSLGLATQRGATQYF
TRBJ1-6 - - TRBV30 TGTGCCTGGAGTCTTGGGGTCCGGGTTGCACCCCTCCACTTT CAWSLGVRVAPLHF
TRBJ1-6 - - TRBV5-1 TGCGCCAGCAGCCCTTCTCAGGGCAAATCACCCCTCCACTTT CASSPSQGKSPLHF
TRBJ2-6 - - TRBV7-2 TGTGCCAGCAGCTTAAGAGCGGGCTCTGGGGCCAACGTCCTGACTTTC CASSLRAGSGANVLTF
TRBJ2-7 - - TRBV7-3 TGTGCCAGCAGGGACGGACTCTCCTACGAGCAGTACTTC CASRDGLSYEQYF
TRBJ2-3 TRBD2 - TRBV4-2 TGTGCCAGCAGCCAAGTGGGTAGCGGGGCAGATACGCAGTATTTT CASSQVGSGADTQYF
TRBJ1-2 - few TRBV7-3 TGTGCCAGCAGCTCACAGGGAAAGGATGGCTACACCTTC CASSSQGKDGYTF
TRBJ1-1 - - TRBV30 TGTGCCTGGAGTGTAACCCAGGGGACTGAAGCTTTCTTT CAWSVTQGTEAFF
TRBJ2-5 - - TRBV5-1 TGCGCCAGCAACCTATTGGGGCAAGAGACCCAGTACTTC CASNLLGQETQYF
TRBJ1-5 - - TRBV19 TGTGCCAGTAATGCCCGTAGCAATCAGCCCCAGCATTTT CASNARSNQPQHF
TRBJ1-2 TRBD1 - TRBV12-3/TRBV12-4 TGTGCCAGCAGTCGACAGGGCTCCTATGGCTACACCTTC CASSRQGSYGYTF
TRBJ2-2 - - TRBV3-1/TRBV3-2 TGTGCCAGCGCCCCGACAAGAGGGCAGGGAACCGGGGAGCTGTTTTTT CASAPTRGQGTGELFF
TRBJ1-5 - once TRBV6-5 TGTGCCAGCAGTTACAGCCAGGGAGGACAGCCCCAGCATTTT CASSYSQGGQPQHF
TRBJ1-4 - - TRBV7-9 TGTGCCAGCAGCGCAGGGGCTAGAGCTAATGAAAAACTGTTTTTT CASSAGARANEKLFF
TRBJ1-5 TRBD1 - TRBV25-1 TGTGCCAGCAGCTTGGGACAGGGGATTCAGCCCCAGCATTTT CASSLGQGIQPQHF
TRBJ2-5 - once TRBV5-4 TGTGCCAGCAGATTAGCGGAACAAGAGACCCAGTACTTC CASRLAEQETQYF
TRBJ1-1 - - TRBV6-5 TGTGCCAGCAGCAGCAATGGACAGTCTGAAGCTTTCTTT CASSSNGQSEAFF
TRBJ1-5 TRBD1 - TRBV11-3 TGTGCCAGCAGCTTAGTACGGGGACAGCCCGAAAATAGCAATCAGCCCCAGCATTTT CASSLVRGQPENSNQPQHF
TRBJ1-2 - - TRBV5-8 TGTGCCAGCAGCCGAGGGGAATACAAAGGCTACACCTTC CASSRGEYKGYTF
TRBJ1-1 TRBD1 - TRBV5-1 TGCGCCAGCAGGCCGGACAGGGGGCGAGCTTTCTTT CASRPDRGRAFF
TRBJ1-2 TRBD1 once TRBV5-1 TGCGCCAGCAGCCGGGGACAGGATGGCTACACCTTC CASSRGQDGYTF
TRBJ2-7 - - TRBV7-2 TGTGCCAGCAGCTTTGAGGGTCTCGGGGAGCAGTACTTC CASSFEGLGEQYF
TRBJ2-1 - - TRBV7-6 TGTGCCAGCAGCTTAAGAGGGGACCGTCACAATGAGCAGTTCTTC CASSLRGDRHNEQFF
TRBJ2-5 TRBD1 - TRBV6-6 TGTGCCAGCAGTTACTCGACAGGGCCGTACCAAGAGACCCAGTACTTC CASSYSTGPYQETQYF
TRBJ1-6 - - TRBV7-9 TGTGCCAGCAGAGCCGGGAGCTCCTATAATTCACCCCTCCACTTT CASRAGSSYNSPLHF
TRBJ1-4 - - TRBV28 TGTGCCAGCAGCCCGTCGGGAGCAACTAATGAAAAACTGTTTTTT CASSPSGATNEKLFF
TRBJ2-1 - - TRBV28 TGTGCCAGCAGTGATCGGTGGGGGGCTCCTGGCGAGCAGTTCTTC CASSDRWGAPGEQFF
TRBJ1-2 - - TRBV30 TGTGCCTGCAAACCCGAGGGCAGGAACTATGGCTACACCTTC CACKPEGRNYGYTF
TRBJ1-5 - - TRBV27 TGTGCCAGCAGGGGAGGGCGCCGTCAGCCCCAGCATTTT CASRGGRRQPQHF
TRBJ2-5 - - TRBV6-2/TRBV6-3 TGTGCCAGCAGTTACCTTGAGACCCAGTACTTC CASSYLETQYF
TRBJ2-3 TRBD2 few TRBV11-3 TGTGCCAGCAGCTTAAGGCGTAGCGGGGGAGATACGCAGTATTTT CASSLRRSGGDTQYF
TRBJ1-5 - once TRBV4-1 TGCGCCAGCAGCCAAGACTGGGACCTTCGACAGCCCCAGCATTTT CASSQDWDLRQPQHF
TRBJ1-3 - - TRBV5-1 TGCGCCAGCAGCTTGGCAGGGAGGGGAAACACCATATATTTT CASSLAGRGNTIYF
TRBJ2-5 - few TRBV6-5 TGTGCCAGCAGTGACTCCTTACAAGAGACCCAGTACTTC CASSDSLQETQYF
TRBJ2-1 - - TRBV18 TGTGCCAGCTCACGGACAGCGAATGAGCAGTTCTTC CASSRTANEQFF
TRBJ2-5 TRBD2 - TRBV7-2 TGTGCCAGCAGCTTACGGGGGGGCGTGGAGACCCAGTACTTC CASSLRGGVETQYF
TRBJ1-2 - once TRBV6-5 TGTGCCAGCACCCGGGACGGAGCTAACTATGGCTACACCTTC CASTRDGANYGYTF
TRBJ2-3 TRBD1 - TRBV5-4 TGTGCCAGCAGGGGAGGGGACAGGGGAACAGATACGCAGTATTTT CASRGGDRGTDTQYF
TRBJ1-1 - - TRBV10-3 TGTGCCATCAGTGAGTCCGGGGACATGAACACTGAAGCTTTCTTT CAISESGDMNTEAFF
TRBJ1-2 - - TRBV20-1 TGCAGTGCTAGTGCCCAAAACTATGGCTACACCTTC CSASAQNYGYTF
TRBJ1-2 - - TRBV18 TGTGCCAGCTCACCACCGGCTCAGTGG CASSPPAQW
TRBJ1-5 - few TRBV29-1 TGCAGCGTTGTTCAGGACCCGAATCAGCCCCAGCATTTT CSVVQDPNQPQHF
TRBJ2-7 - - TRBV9 TGTGCCAGCAGCGTAGGAGGGGGGGATCCCTACGAGCAGTACTTC CASSVGGGDPYEQYF
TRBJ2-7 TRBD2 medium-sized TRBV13 TGTGCCAGCAGCCGGTCCGGGACTAGTTACGAGCAGTACTTC CASSRSGTSYEQYF
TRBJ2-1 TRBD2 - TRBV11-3 TGTGCCAGCAGCTTAGAATTTGGCGGGGGGAACAATGAGCAGTTCTTC CASSLEFGGGNNEQFF
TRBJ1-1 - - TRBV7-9 TGTGCCAGCAGCCCCCGGATTTTATGGGTTGAAGCTTTCTTT CASSPRILWVEAFF
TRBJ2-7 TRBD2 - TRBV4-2 TGTGCCAGCAGCCTCACTAGCGGGGGGGCCCGCGAGCAGTACTTC CASSLTSGGAREQYF
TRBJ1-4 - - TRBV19 TGTGCCAGCGGAATCCAGGGGTTTTCGGCCGATGAAAAACTGTTTTTT CASGIQGFSADEKLFF
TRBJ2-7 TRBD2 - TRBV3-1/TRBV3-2 TGTGCCAGCAGCCAAGGGACTAGCGGCTCCTACGAGCAGTACTTC CASSQGTSGSYEQYF
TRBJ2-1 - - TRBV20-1 TGCAGTGCCCAAGCGGGCGATGAGCAGTTCTTC CSAQAGDEQFF
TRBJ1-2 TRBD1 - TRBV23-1 TGCGCCAGCAGCCCGGGACAGGGTGTAAGGGGCTACACCTTC CASSPGQGVRGYTF
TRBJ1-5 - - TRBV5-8 TGTGCCAGCAGCTTTGACAGTGGGAATCAGCCCCAGCATTTT CASSFDSGNQPQHF